These 14 T cell receptor beta chains were all obtained from the same sample, sequenced in a study of cytomegalovirus exposure and HLA in healthy donors. The repertoire was sequenced with immunoSEQ multiplex PCR; TCRdb's copy has only in-frame clones and lacks some. The sample records some 130,000 clones, around 80% being singletons. The source material was PBMCs. The receptors shown here come from a man aged 25-40 years in good health and CMV-seropositive.

This clone was observed a handful of times. The chain uses TRBV5-8 and TRBJ2-1, with 8 positions matching TRBD2. V was clipped by 4 bases and J by 7 bases; unmatched bases: 7. Germline V gene lookup returns CDR1 SGHTS and CDR2 YDEGEE. The CDR3 extends over 14 amino acids. The CDR3 is CASSVGLVGNEQFF. CDR3 DNA: TGTGCCAGCAGCGTGGGACTAGTCGGGAATGAGCAGTTCTTC.

The rearrangement joins TRBV14 to TRBJ2-5, with D possibly TRBD2 on 6 matching bases. V shed 3 bases and J shed 9 bases, with 8 bases lying between them. Germline CDR1 reads SGHDN; CDR2 reads FVKESK. The CDR3 sequence is 11 residues long. The CDR3 sequence is CASSHGGAQYF. The CDR3 DNA sequence: TGTGCCAGCAGCCACGGAGGGGCCCAGTACTTC.

The rearrangement joins TRBV29-1 to TRBJ2-7; D perhaps matches TRBD1 (5 bases). The V end lost 4 bases, the J end lost 2 bases, and 12 bases lay between the germline ends. The CDR3 length is 13 residues. Germline values: CDR1 SQVTM, CDR2 ANQGSEA. This CDR3 is CSVGGGSTYEQYF. The DNA of the CDR3 is TGCAGCGTTGGGGGCGGCAGTACCTACGAGCAGTACTTC.

The chain has TRBV18 and TRBJ2-7; TRBD1 matches at 11 bases. CDR3 size: 16 residues. CDR1 is KGHSH and CDR2 is LQKENI in the germline V gene. V shed 1 base and J 5 bases; nucleotides not matched to a gene: 7. The CDR3 region is CASSPLPGQGGNEQYF. The CDR3, as DNA: TGTGCCAGCTCACCACTACCGGGACAGGGGGGCAACGAGCAGTACTTC.

The V and J genes are TRBV5-6 and TRBJ2-6; 7 bases map to TRBD1. Germline CDR1 and CDR2: SGHDT and YYEEEE. CDR3 length: 16 amino acids. The ends lost 0 bases at V and 3 bases at J; junction bases unmatched: 3. This CDR3 reads CASSLGQGSGANVLTF. For the CDR3, the DNA is TGTGCCAGCAGCTTGGGACAGGGAAGTGGGGCCAACGTCCTGACTTTC.

This rearrangement joins TRBV18 to TRBJ1-1; D not certain. V was shortened by 5 bases and J by 1 base, with 8 bases between the two germline ends. The CDR3 extends over 13 amino acids. Germline CDR1 and CDR2: KGHSH and LQKENI. Written as DNA, the CDR3 is TGTGCCAGCTCAGGTAGCGGGAACACTGAAGCTTTCTTT. Protein sequence: CASSGSGNTEAFF.

The chain combines TRBV28 with TRBJ2-6; the D gene is possibly TRBD1 (5 bases). CDR3 length: 15 amino acids. The V end was cut by 3 bases, the J end by 4 bases, with 10 bases between. The germline CDR1 and CDR2 sequences are MDHEN and SYDVKM. This chain's CDR3 is CASSLQGAGANVLTF. The CDR3 DNA reads as TGTGCCAGCAGTTTGCAGGGTGCAGGGGCCAACGTCCTGACTTTC.

The V and J genes are TRBV7-2 and TRBJ2-5; TRBD2 agrees at 13 bases. Germline V CDR1 and CDR2: SGHTA, FQGNSA. The CDR3 length is 17 residues. J gave up 3 bases and V 5 bases, and 9 bases lay outside the gene matches. The CDR3 DNA is TGTGCCAGCAGCCGATCGTTACTAGCGGGGGGGAAAGAGACCCAGTACTTC. This sequence encodes CASSRSLLAGGKETQYF. Filled out from reference TRBV7-2 and TRBJ2-5, the complete variable domain reads GAGVSQSPSNKVTEKGKDVELRCDPISGHTALYWYRQSLGQGLEFLIYFQGNSAPDKSGLPSDRFSAERTGGSVSTLTIQRTQQEDSAVYLCASSRSLLAGGKETQYFGPGTRLLVL.

This clone is labeled medium-sized (0.01 to 0.1%). J is TRBJ1-2 and V is TRBV4-1; D may be TRBD1 (6 bases). The CDR3 runs 15 residues. Germline V gene sequence: CDR1 MGHRA, CDR2 YSYEKL. With 3 bases removed from V and 5 bases from J, the gap between germline ends came to 16 bases. DNA of the CDR3: TGCGCCAGCAGCCATACCGGGACAACCCAGTATGGCTACACCTTC. It encodes CASSHTGTTQYGYTF.

This clone was observed a handful of times. The chain links TRBV15 to TRBJ2-1; 7 nucleotides line up with TRBD2. Germline values: CDR1 LNHNV, CDR2 YYDKDF (reference sequence). Trimming took 0 bases from V and 12 from J; bases not matched to a gene: 17. This CDR3 has 17 amino acids. The CDR3 region has the DNA TGTGCCACCAGCAGAGACCGGGTGGCGGGAGTGTCTGGTGGGCAGTTCTTC. The encoded protein is CATSRDRVAGVSGGQFF.

This chain uses TRBV28 with TRBJ1-6; D uncertain. Germline V lookup: CDR1 MDHEN, CDR2 SYDVKM. The germline V and J ends were trimmed by 7 bases and 5 bases, with 12 bases remaining between them. The CDR3 loop spans 14 amino acids. The CDR3 DNA reads TGTGCCAGCAACCTCGGGGTCAATAATTCACCCCTCCACTTT. Residues: CASNLGVNNSPLHF.

The V call is TRBV10-3, the J call TRBJ1-1; D may be TRBD1 (5 bases). V was pared by 4 bases and J by 8 bases, with 14 bases between. Germline V gene sequence: CDR1 ENHRY, CDR2 SYGVKD. There are 13 residues in the CDR3. In DNA form, the CDR3 reads TGTGCCATCAGTGCAAATGAACCAGGGGAAGCTTTCTTT. It is translated as CAISANEPGEAFF.

J is TRBJ1-1 and V is TRBV6-5, with a tentative D call TRBD1 (6 bases). The CDR3 is 15 residues long. Trimming took 8 bases from V and 8 from J, leaving 24 bases between them. Germline V gives CDR1 MNHEY, CDR2 SVGAGI. CDR3 residues: CASYLTGHPSREAFF. In nucleotides, the CDR3 is TGTGCCAGCTACCTAACGGGACACCCCTCTCGGGAAGCTTTCTTT.

The V call is TRBV30, the J call TRBJ2-7; D may be TRBD2 (6 bases). The CDR3 spans 13 residues. The germline gives CDR1 GTSNPN, CDR2 SVGIG (reference sequence). V was trimmed by 1 base and J by 7 bases, leaving 14 bases between them. For the CDR3, the DNA is TGTGCCTGGAGTGACCACCTAGCGAAGGAGCAGTACTTC. Its protein is CAWSDHLAKEQYF.